Presented here are 27 T cell receptor beta chains from one specimen sequenced in a study of blood T cells in healthy people across ages. For the second PCR, which ran for about 6 to 11 cycles, a sample-barcoded 5' primer and a J-beta primer mix were used. Each CDR3 protein gets one entry after TCRdb re-called the 5' RACE reads with MiXCR. This sample has 1,800,000 or so distinct CDR3 sequences, with around 42% found just once. The source material was blood. These receptor sequences come from a human donor in good health.

The chain joins TRBV27 to TRBJ2-4; 8 bases line up with TRBD1. Germline CDR1 reads MNHEY; CDR2 reads SMNVEV (reference sequence). The ends lost 5 bases at V and 1 base at J; junction bases unmatched: 7. This CDR3 has 16 residues. CDR3 DNA: TGTGCCAGCAGTCCAGGGACAGGTTTCGCCAAAAACATTCAGTACTTC. This translates into CASSPGTGFAKNIQYF.

In its sample, this clonotype was seen many times. CDR3 sequence (DNA): TGCGCCAGCAGCCCCCTCGGAGCGGGCAGCACAGATACGCAGTATTTT. Protein product: CASSPLGAGSTDTQYF. The chain joins TRBV5-1 to TRBJ2-3, with a tentative D call TRBD2 (6 bases). Germline loops: CDR1 SGHRS, CDR2 YFSETQ. This CDR3 is built from 16 residues. V was clipped by 4 bases and J by 0 bases, with 15 bases between them.

As regards this clonotype: Compared with germline, one end of the junction differs, possibly owing to a read error. V is TRBV4-1 and J is TRBJ2-3, with D tentatively TRBD1 or TRBD2 (5 bases each). This CDR3 has 14 residues. Germline CDR1 MGHRA, CDR2 YSYEKL. This CDR3 is CASGQDFEGMGQYF. The CDR3 coding sequence is TGCGCCAGCGGCCAAGATTTTGAGGGGATGGGGCAGTATTTT.

In this sample, this clonotype turned up a few times. CDR3 amino acids: CASSLGDREDYEQYF. In nucleotides, the CDR3 is TGCGCCAGCAGCTTGGGGGACAGGGAAGATTACGAGCAGTACTTC. The chain joins TRBV5-1 to TRBJ2-4; 9 bases align to TRBD1. Gene TRBJ2-7 matches the end of the DNA better, so the J call may be wrong. This CDR3 contains 15 residues. Germline loops: CDR1 SGHRS, CDR2 YFSETQ.

The J gene is TRBJ1-2, the V gene TRBV7-2; possibly TRBD1 for D (6 bases). Trimming stripped 4 bases from V and 4 bases from J, with 16 bases between. CDR3 size: 15 residues. Germline-derived CDR1 and CDR2 are SGHTA and FQGNSA. The chain's CDR3 is CASSYQVGQPYGYTF. The CDR3 DNA is TGTGCCAGCAGCTATCAAGTTGGACAGCCCTATGGCTACACCTTC.

The chain recombines TRBV6-5 with TRBJ2-1; TRBD1 agrees at 11 bases. The CDR3 sequence is 20 residues long. V trimming: 1 base; J trimming: 6 bases; junction bases outside the gene matches: 17. Germline V gene data show CDR1 as MNHEY and CDR2 as SVGAGI. In nucleotides, the CDR3 is TGTGCCAGCAGTTACTACCCAACTGCTGCCGGAGGGACAGGGGGCAATGAGCAGTTCTTC. Its protein is CASSYYPTAAGGTGGNEQFF.

V and J are TRBV12-3 or TRBV12-4 and TRBJ1-2; D gene ambiguous. V was shortened by 3 bases and J by 7 bases, with 18 bases between the two germline ends. The length of the CDR3 is 15 residues. CDR3 in amino acids: CASSFRRTVLFGYTF. The DNA for the CDR3 is TGTGCCAGCAGTTTCAGGAGGACGGTCCTCTTTGGCTACACCTTC.

The chain links TRBV12-3 or TRBV12-4 to TRBJ1-4; 9 bases fit TRBD1. This CDR3 is 17 amino acids long. J gave up 10 bases and V 6 bases, and 18 bases lay outside the gene matches. As DNA, the CDR3 is TGTGCCAGCAGCTGGGTCGCCGGGACAGGGTTTCTGGGAAAACTGTTTTTT. It is translated as CASSWVAGTGFLGKLFF.

In this sample, this clonotype turned up a few times. J is TRBJ1-5 and V is TRBV4-1; TRBD1 matches at 9 bases. The ends lost 3 bases at V and 5 bases at J; junction bases unmatched: 5. This CDR3 has 15 residues. Germline-derived CDR1 and CDR2 are MGHRA and YSYEKL. The CDR3: CASSQGQGEYQPQHF. The DNA for the CDR3 is TGCGCCAGCAGCCAGGGACAGGGTGAGTATCAGCCCCAGCATTTT.

This clonotype was counted only a few times. The rearrangement links TRBV13 to TRBJ1-2; 10 positions match TRBD1. Losses at the gene ends were 1 base for V and 5 bases for J; bases not matched to a gene: 4. The CDR3 has 15 amino acids. Germline loops: CDR1 PRHDT, CDR2 FYEKMQ (reference sequence). The CDR3 nucleotides are TGTGCCAGCAGCTTAGTCGGGACAGGGGAATATGGCTACACCTTC. This encodes CASSLVGTGEYGYTF.

The V and J genes are TRBV29-1 and TRBJ1-1; no reliable D call. The germline V gene encodes CDR1 SQVTM and CDR2 ANQGSEA. Trimming removed 3 bases at V and 2 bases at J, with 13 bases between. This CDR3 comprises 14 residues. Here the CDR3 reads CSVEQLWGNTEAFF. The CDR3 DNA reads as TGCAGCGTTGAGCAATTATGGGGTAACACTGAAGCTTTCTTT.

This chain links TRBV4-3 with TRBJ2-6, with unresolved D. The germline V and J ends were trimmed by 0 bases and 0 bases, with 9 bases remaining between them. CDR1 is LGHNA, CDR2 YSLEER, per germline. This CDR3 has 17 residues. CDR3 amino acids: CASSQDNVYSGANVLTF. For the CDR3, the DNA is TGCGCCAGCAGCCAAGATAACGTCTACTCTGGGGCCAACGTCCTGACTTTC.

The chain has TRBV11-3 and TRBJ2-6, with a weak D call TRBD1 (5 bases). V lost 8 bases and J lost 4, with 15 bases in between. The CDR3 extends over 15 amino acids. Germline V gene sequence: CDR1 SGHNT, CDR2 YENEEA. CDR3 protein: CASSTGPHGANVLTF. The CDR3 DNA reads TGTGCCAGCTCCACAGGCCCCCACGGGGCCAACGTCCTGACTTTC.

This clonotype was observed a few times. J is TRBJ2-4 and V is TRBV4-1; D is unclear. The germline gives CDR1 MGHRA, CDR2 YSYEKL. V lost 1 base and J lost 7, with 11 bases in between. The CDR3 has 14 residues. The CDR3 DNA is TGCGCCAGCAGCCAAGGCCCATCGCCCAACATTCAGTACTTC. It translates to CASSQGPSPNIQYF.

The rearrangement uses TRBV7-8 and TRBJ1-2; D not resolved. Germline loops: CDR1 SGHVS, CDR2 FQNEAQ. V gave up 3 bases and J gave up 3 bases, with 14 bases separating them. There are 15 residues in the CDR3. The CDR3 nucleotides are TGTGCCAGCAGCTTTTCATCATGGAGGGACTATGGCTACACCTTC. As protein: CASSFSSWRDYGYTF.

This clonotype has more than one count but fewer than ten. The chain carries TRBV12-3 or TRBV12-4 and TRBJ1-2; D uncertain. The CDR3 is 13 residues long. Trimming left V 2 bases short and J 8 bases short, with 12 bases between. The DNA of the CDR3 is TGTGCCAGCAGTTTAAAGGGATCGGCGGGCTACACCTTC. Translated, it gives CASSLKGSAGYTF.

The chain combines TRBV12-3 or TRBV12-4 with TRBJ2-4, with 8 bases that match TRBD1. TRBJ2-7 matches the DNA end more closely, so the J call is doubtful. The CDR3 has 14 residues. The CDR3 coding sequence is TGTGCCAGCAGATTACAGGGGGGTAGTTACGAGCAGTACTTC. Amino acid sequence: CASRLQGGSYEQYF.

The chain joins TRBV4-1 to TRBJ1-2, with 7 bases matching TRBD1. CDR3 length equals 12 residues. Germline V CDR1 and CDR2: MGHRA, YSYEKL. V trimming: 3 bases; J trimming: 13 bases; junction bases outside the gene matches: 8. The CDR3 sequence: CASSHRTGDRTF. DNA for the CDR3: TGCGCCAGCAGCCACCGGACAGGCGACCGCACCTTC.

This clonotype was picked up a small number of times. The chain uses TRBV29-1 and TRBJ2-1, with a weak D call TRBD1 (5 bases). This CDR3 spans 13 amino acids. The V end was cut by 4 bases, the J end by 8 bases, with 15 bases between. Germline values: CDR1 SQVTM, CDR2 ANQGSEA. The CDR3 region is CSVARGVLDEQFF. The CDR3 coding sequence is TGCAGCGTTGCTAGGGGCGTGCTGGATGAGCAGTTCTTC.

This clonotype has more than one count but fewer than ten. The CDR3 sequence: CASSAFAGEEPDTQYF. The DNA of the CDR3 is TGTGCCAGCAGTGCCTTTGCGGGGGAGGAACCAGATACGCAGTATTTT. V usage is TRBV28 and J usage is TRBJ2-3, with 7 bases identical to TRBD2. This CDR3 spans 16 amino acids. V trimming: 5 bases; J trimming: 4 bases; junction bases outside the gene matches: 12. Germline V lookup: CDR1 MDHEN, CDR2 SYDVKM. Variable domain in full (rest from reference TRBV28 and TRBJ2-3): DVKVTQSSRYLVKRTGEKVFLECVQDMDHENMFWYRQDPGLGLRLIYFSYDVKMKEKGDIPEGYSVSREKKERFSLILESASTNQTSMYLCASSAFAGEEPDTQYFGPGTRLTVL.

This clonotype came up a few times. This chain joins TRBV20-1 and TRBJ2-5; D assignment may be TRBD1 or TRBD2 (6 bases each). The CDR3 is 17 residues long. V lost 5 bases to trimming and J lost 5 bases, with 27 bases between them. CDR1 is DFQATT and CDR2 is SNEGSKA in the germline V gene (reference sequence). CDR3 in DNA: TGCAGTGCTGCCCGAGGGGGAACAGTGCGCGCGGGGGAGACCCAGTACTTC. Translating gives CSAARGGTVRAGETQYF.

CDR3 sequence reads: CASSQGNGNEQYF. For the CDR3, the DNA is TGTGCCAGCAGCCAAGGGAACGGGAACGAGCAGTACTTC. The J gene is TRBJ2-5, the V gene TRBV4-2, with D tentatively TRBD2 (5 bases). The J call may not be correct, given that the DNA end is closer to TRBJ2-7. The CDR3 totals 13 residues. Per germline, CDR1 LGHNA and CDR2 YNFKEQ.

This chain's CDR3 is CATSRAHPTDTQYF. In DNA, the CDR3 is TGTGCCACCAGCAGAGCCCACCCCACAGATACGCAGTATTTT. The V call is TRBV15, the J call TRBJ2-3, with D hard to call. The CDR3 spans 14 residues. The germline gives CDR1 LNHNV, CDR2 YYDKDF (reference sequence). The V and J ends lost 1 base and 2 bases respectively, with 7 bases between them. Filled out from reference TRBV15 and TRBJ2-3, the complete variable domain reads DAMVIQNPRYQVTQFGKPVTLSCSQTLNHNVMYWYQQKSSQAPKLLFHYYDKDFNNEADTPDNFQSRRPNTSFCFLDIRSPGLGDTAMYLCATSRAHPTDTQYFGPGTRLTVL.

This chain uses TRBV7-3 with TRBJ1-6; possible D gene TRBD1, 6 bases. Trimming left V 2 bases short and J 8 bases short, with 13 bases between. The CDR3 consists of 15 residues. Germline CDR1 and CDR2: SGHTA and FQGTGA. Here the CDR3 reads CASSLEGGGDSPLHF. CDR3 DNA sequence: TGTGCCAGCAGCTTAGAGGGGGGAGGAGATTCACCCCTCCACTTT.

The J gene is TRBJ1-5, the V gene TRBV10-3; the match to TRBD1 covers 7 bases. CDR3 size: 17 residues. J lost 0 bases, V lost 3 bases, and 8 bases had no gene match. CDR1 and CDR2 (germline): ENHRY, SYGVKD. CDR3 loop: CAISEHRDSYSNQPQHF. For the CDR3, the DNA is TGTGCCATCAGTGAACACCGGGACAGTTATAGCAATCAGCCCCAGCATTTT.

This sequence joins TRBV14 and TRBJ2-1, with D perhaps assigned TRBD1 or TRBD2 (5 bases each). The CDR3 totals 18 residues. Trimming took 0 bases from V and 8 from J, leaving 23 bases between them. The germline V gene has CDR1 SGHDN and CDR2 FVKESK. CDR3 amino acids: CASSQESISEWGSDEQFF. CDR3 bases: TGTGCCAGCAGCCAAGAGTCAATTAGCGAATGGGGGAGCGATGAGCAGTTCTTC. Variable domain in full (rest from reference TRBV14 and TRBJ2-1): EAGVTQFPSHSVIEKGQTVTLRCDPISGHDNLYWYRRVMGKEIKFLLHFVKESKQDESGMPNNRFLAERTGGTYSTLKVQPAELEDSGVYFCASSQESISEWGSDEQFFGPGTRLTVL.

V gene TRBV3-1 combines with J gene TRBJ2-1, with TRBD1 matching 8 bases. Germline lookup yields CDR1 LGHDT and CDR2 YNNKEL (reference sequence). The CDR3 has 15 amino acids. Trimming cost V 1 base and J 10 bases; bases outside gene matches: 9. The CDR3 nucleotides are TGTGCCAGCAGCCAAGGGACAGGGAGCTGGCGGGAGCAGTTCTTC. This translates into CASSQGTGSWREQFF.